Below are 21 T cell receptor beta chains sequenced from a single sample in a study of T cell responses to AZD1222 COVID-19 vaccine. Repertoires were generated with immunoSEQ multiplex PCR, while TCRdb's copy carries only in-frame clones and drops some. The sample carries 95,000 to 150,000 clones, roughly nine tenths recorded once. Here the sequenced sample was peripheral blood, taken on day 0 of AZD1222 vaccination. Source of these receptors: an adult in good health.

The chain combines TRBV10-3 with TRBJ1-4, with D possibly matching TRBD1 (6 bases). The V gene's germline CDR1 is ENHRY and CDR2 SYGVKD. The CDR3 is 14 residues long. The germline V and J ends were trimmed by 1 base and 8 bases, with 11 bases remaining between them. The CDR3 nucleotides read TGTGCCATCAGTGAGTGGGGGGCTGGCGAAAAACTGTTTTTT. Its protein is CAISEWGAGEKLFF.

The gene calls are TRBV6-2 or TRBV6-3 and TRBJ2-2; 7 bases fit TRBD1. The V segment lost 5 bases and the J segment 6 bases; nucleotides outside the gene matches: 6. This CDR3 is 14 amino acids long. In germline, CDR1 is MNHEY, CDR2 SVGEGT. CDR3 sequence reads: CASSRPGGSGELFF. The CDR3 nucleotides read TGTGCCAGCAGTCGACCAGGGGGTTCCGGGGAGCTGTTTTTT.

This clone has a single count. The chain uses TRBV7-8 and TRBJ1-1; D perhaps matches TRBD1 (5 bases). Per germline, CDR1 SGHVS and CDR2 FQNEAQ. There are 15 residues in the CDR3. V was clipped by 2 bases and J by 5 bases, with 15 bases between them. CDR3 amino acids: CASSLMEGFGTEAFF. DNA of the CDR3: TGTGCCAGCAGCTTAATGGAGGGGTTTGGAACTGAAGCTTTCTTT.

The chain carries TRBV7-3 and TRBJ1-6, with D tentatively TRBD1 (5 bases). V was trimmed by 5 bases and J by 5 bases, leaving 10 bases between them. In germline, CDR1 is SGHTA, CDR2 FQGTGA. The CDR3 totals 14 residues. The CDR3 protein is CASSPQGNNSPLHF. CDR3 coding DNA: TGTGCCAGCAGCCCCCAGGGAAATAATTCACCCCTCCACTTT.

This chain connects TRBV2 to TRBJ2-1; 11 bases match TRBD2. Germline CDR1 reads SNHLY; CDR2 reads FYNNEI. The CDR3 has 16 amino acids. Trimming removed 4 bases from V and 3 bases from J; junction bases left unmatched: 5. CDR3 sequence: CASSGPGTSGYNEQFF. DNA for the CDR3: TGTGCCAGCAGTGGACCCGGGACTAGCGGCTACAATGAGCAGTTCTTC.

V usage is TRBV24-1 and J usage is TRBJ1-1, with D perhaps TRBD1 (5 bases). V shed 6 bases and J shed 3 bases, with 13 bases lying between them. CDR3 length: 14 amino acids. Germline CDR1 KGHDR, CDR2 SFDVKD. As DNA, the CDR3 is TGTGCCACCAGTAAATCTGACAGCTACACTGAAGCTTTCTTT. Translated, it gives CATSKSDSYTEAFF.

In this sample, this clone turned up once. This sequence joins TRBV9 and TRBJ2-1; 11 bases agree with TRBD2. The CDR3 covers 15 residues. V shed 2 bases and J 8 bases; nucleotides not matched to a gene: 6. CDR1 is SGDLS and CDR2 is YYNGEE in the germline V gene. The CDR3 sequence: CASSVTSGELDEQFF. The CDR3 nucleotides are TGTGCCAGCAGCGTGACTAGCGGGGAGTTGGATGAGCAGTTCTTC.

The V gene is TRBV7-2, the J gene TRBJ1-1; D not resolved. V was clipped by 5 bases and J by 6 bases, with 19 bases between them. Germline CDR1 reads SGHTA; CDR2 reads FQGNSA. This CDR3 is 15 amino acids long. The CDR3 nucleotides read TGTGCCAGCAGCCCCCGGGCCTTCCCTGGGGCTGAAGCTTTCTTT. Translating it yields CASSPRAFPGAEAFF. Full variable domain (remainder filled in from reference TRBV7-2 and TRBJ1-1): GAGVSQSPSNKVTEKGKDVELRCDPISGHTALYWYRQSLGQGLEFLIYFQGNSAPDKSGLPSDRFSAERTGGSVSTLTIQRTQQEDSAVYLCASSPRAFPGAEAFFGQGTRLTVV.

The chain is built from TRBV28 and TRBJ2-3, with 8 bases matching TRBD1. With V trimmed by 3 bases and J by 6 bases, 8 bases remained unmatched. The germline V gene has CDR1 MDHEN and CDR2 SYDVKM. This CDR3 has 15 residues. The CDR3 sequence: CASSLTGDIFDTQYF. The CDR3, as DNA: TGTGCCAGCAGTTTGACAGGGGACATTTTCGATACGCAGTATTTT.

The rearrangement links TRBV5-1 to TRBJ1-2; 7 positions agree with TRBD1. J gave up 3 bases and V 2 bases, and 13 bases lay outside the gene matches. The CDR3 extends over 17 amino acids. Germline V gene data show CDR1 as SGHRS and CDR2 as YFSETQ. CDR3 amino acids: CASSFEQGPGGDYGYTF. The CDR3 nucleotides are TGCGCCAGCAGCTTCGAGCAGGGACCAGGGGGTGACTATGGCTACACCTTC.

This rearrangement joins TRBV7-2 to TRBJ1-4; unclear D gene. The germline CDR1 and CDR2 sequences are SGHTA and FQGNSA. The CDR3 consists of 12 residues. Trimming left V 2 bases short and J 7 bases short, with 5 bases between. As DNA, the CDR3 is TGTGCCAGCAGCTTATATCCTGAAAAACTGTTTTTT. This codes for CASSLYPEKLFF.

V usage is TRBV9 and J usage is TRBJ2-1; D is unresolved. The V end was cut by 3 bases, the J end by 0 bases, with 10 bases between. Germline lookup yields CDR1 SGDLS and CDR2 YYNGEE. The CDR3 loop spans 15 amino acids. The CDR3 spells CASSAHPSSYNEQFF. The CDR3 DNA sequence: TGTGCCAGCAGCGCACACCCGAGCTCCTACAATGAGCAGTTCTTC.

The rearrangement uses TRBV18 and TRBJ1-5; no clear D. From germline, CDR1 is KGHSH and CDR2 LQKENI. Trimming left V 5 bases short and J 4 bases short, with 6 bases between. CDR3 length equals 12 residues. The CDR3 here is CASSVGNQPQHF. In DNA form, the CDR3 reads TGTGCCAGCTCAGTAGGTAATCAGCCCCAGCATTTT.

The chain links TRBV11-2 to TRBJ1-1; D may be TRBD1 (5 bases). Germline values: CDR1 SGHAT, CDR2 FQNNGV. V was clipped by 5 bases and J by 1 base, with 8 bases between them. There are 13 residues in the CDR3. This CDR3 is CASSIGQNTEAFF. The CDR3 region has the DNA TGTGCCAGCAGCATCGGACAGAACACTGAAGCTTTCTTT.

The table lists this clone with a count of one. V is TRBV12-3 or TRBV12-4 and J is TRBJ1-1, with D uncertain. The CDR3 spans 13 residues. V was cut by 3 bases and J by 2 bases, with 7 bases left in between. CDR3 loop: CASSFSVNTEAFF. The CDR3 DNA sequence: TGTGCCAGCAGTTTTTCCGTTAACACTGAAGCTTTCTTT.

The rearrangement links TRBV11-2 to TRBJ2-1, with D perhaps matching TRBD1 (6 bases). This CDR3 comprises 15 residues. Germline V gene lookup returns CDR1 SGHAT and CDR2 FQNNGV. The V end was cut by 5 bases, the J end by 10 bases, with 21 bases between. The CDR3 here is CASSVDRTTRREQFF. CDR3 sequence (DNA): TGTGCCAGCAGCGTCGACAGGACCACACGTCGAGAGCAGTTCTTC.

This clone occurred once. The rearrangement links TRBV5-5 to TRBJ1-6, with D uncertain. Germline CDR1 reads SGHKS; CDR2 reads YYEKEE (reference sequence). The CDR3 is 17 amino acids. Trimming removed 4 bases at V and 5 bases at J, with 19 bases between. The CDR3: CASSPYPRGPNNSPLHF. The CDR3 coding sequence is TGTGCCAGCAGCCCGTACCCTCGGGGTCCCAATAATTCACCCCTCCACTTT.

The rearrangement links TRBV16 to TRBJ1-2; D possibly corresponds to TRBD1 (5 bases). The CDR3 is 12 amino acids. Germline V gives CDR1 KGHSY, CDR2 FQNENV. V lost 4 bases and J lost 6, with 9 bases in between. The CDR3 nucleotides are TGTGCCAGCAGCCCGTCAGGGAATGGCTACACCTTC. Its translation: CASSPSGNGYTF.

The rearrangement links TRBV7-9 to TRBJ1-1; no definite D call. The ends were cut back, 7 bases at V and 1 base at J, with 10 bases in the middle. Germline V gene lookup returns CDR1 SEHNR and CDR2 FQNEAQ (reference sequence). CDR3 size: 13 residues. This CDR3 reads CASTNGRNTEAFF. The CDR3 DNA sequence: TGTGCCAGCACCAACGGCAGGAACACTGAAGCTTTCTTT. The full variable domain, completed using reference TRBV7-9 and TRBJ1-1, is DTGVSQNPRHKITKRGQNVTFRCDPISEHNRLYWYRQTLGQGPEFLTYFQNEAQLEKSRLLSDRFSAERPKGSFSTLEIQRTEQGDSAMYLCASTNGRNTEAFFGQGTRLTVV.

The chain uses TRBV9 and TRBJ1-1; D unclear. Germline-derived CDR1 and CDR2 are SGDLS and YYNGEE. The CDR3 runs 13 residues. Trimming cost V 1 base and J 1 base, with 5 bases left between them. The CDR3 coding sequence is TGTGCCAGCAGCGTACTGGGGAACACTGAAGCTTTCTTT. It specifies CASSVLGNTEAFF.

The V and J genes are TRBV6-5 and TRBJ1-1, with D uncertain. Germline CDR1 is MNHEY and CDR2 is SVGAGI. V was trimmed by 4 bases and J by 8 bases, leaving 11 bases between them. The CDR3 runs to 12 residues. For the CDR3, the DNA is TGTGCCAGCAGTTTCATGAACGAGGAAGCTTTCTTT. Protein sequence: CASSFMNEEAFF.